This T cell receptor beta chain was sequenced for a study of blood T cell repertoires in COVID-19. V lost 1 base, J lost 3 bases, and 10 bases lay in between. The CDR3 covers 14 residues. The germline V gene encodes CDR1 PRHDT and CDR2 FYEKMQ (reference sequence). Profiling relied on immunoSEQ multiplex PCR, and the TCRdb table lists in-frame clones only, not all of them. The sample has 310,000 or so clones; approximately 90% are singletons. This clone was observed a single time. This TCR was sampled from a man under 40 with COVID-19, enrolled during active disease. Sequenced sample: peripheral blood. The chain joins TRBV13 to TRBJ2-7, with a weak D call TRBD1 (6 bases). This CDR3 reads CASSLENRVYEQYF. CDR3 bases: TGTGCCAGCAGCTTAGAGAACAGGGTCTACGAGCAGTACTTC.